These 5 T cell receptor beta chains were all obtained from the same sample, sequenced in a study of blood T cell repertoires in COVID-19. Using immunoSEQ multiplex PCR, the repertoire was profiled, and TCRdb retains in-frame clones only, with some absent. Among hundreds of thousands of clones listed, 70% to 90% were seen once. Sequences were obtained from PBMCs or T cells enriched from blood (not recorded which). The receptors here all came from a man in his forties in a cohort exposed to, infected with or recovered from COVID-19 (not recorded which).

V is TRBV6-5 and J is TRBJ2-7, with 10 bases matching TRBD2. CDR1 is MNHEY and CDR2 is SVGAGI in the germline V gene. The CDR3 consists of 16 residues. The J segment lost 4 bases and the V segment lost 0 bases, leaving 6 bases of the junction unmatched. The CDR3 region is CASSYSGASGRYEQYF. CDR3 DNA sequence: TGTGCCAGCAGTTACTCGGGGGCTAGCGGGAGATACGAGCAGTACTTC.

V usage is TRBV25-1 and J usage is TRBJ1-1, with 10 bases matching TRBD1. CDR1 is MGHDK and CDR2 is SYGVNS in the germline V gene. V dropped 8 bases and J dropped 6; count of bases not matched to a gene: 9. The CDR3 extends over 14 amino acids. CDR3 bases: TGTGCCAGCGCGAAGACAGGGGGCGACCCTGAAGCTTTCTTT. Translation gives CASAKTGGDPEAFF. The full variable domain, its missing parts supplied by reference TRBV25-1 and TRBJ1-1, is EADIYQTPRYLVIGTGKKITLECSQTMGHDKMYWYQQDPGMELHLIHYSYGVNSTEKGDLSSESTVSRIRTEHFPLTLESARPSHTSQYLCASAKTGGDPEAFFGQGTRLTVV.

This rearrangement joins TRBV5-1 to TRBJ1-4, with D maybe TRBD1 (5 bases). This CDR3 has 14 residues. V was clipped by 3 bases and J by 7 bases, with 13 bases between them. Germline V gene sequence: CDR1 SGHRS, CDR2 YFSETQ. CDR3 sequence: CASSSSGRGEKLFF. CDR3 nucleotide sequence: TGCGCCAGCAGCTCGTCAGGGCGGGGTGAAAAACTGTTTTTT.

The V and J genes are TRBV19 and TRBJ1-5; D perhaps matches TRBD1 (5 bases). CDR3 length: 15 residues. V was cut by 3 bases and J by 3 bases, with 12 bases left in between. Germline V CDR1 and CDR2: LNHDA, SQIVND (reference sequence). The CDR3 DNA sequence: TGTGCCAGTAGTATCCCCGGACACCTCAATCAGCCCCAGCATTTT. It yields the protein CASSIPGHLNQPQHF.

The chain carries TRBV3-1 (or the pseudogene TRBV3-2) and TRBJ2-7; 8 bases line up with TRBD2. CDR3 length: 15 amino acids. The germline gives CDR1 LGHDT, CDR2 YNNKEL (reference sequence). The junction had 8 bases not matched to a gene; V was cut back by 3 bases and J by 4 bases. The CDR3 loop is CASSHVAGMSYEQYF. CDR3 in DNA: TGTGCCAGCAGCCATGTAGCGGGAATGTCTTACGAGCAGTACTTC.